This entry concerns a single TCR beta chain. The antigen remains undetermined. The data were obtained in a study of vaccination effects on CD4 cells after COVID-19. Notes on the study in general: Clones of infection and vaccine origin contracted markedly late after vaccination.

Profiled with immunoSEQ multiplex PCR; TCRdb holds only in-frame clones, not every one. The data hold tens of thousands of clones, with around 81% observed a single time. With the ViraFEST assay, the study expanded antigen-specific CD4+ T cells using viral peptide pools, then sequenced them. Isolating CD4+ T cells followed less than 11 days of culture. None of the vaccinated had previously contracted SARS-CoV-2, and their nucleocapsid antibodies tested negative. Cultures of fewer than 2.5 million PBMC per well contained about 10 IU/ml IL-2 plus 10 ug/ml peptides. Days 3 and 7 were when half the medium was replaced with IL-2 medium. Trimming cost V 6 bases and J 0 bases, with 9 bases left between them. The germline V gene encodes CDR1 SNHLY and CDR2 FYNNEI. This CDR3 region has 14 residues.

V usage is TRBV2 and J usage is TRBJ1-3; D gene uncertain. The sequence derives from a human donor who received a COVID-19 vaccine. Sequencing was performed on CD4+ T cells from PBMCs cultured with HCoV-229E spike peptides, taken before COVID-19 vaccination. CDR3 in amino acids: CASRTGYSGNTIYF. As DNA, the CDR3 is TGTGCCAGCAGGACGGGTTACTCTGGAAACACCATATATTTT.